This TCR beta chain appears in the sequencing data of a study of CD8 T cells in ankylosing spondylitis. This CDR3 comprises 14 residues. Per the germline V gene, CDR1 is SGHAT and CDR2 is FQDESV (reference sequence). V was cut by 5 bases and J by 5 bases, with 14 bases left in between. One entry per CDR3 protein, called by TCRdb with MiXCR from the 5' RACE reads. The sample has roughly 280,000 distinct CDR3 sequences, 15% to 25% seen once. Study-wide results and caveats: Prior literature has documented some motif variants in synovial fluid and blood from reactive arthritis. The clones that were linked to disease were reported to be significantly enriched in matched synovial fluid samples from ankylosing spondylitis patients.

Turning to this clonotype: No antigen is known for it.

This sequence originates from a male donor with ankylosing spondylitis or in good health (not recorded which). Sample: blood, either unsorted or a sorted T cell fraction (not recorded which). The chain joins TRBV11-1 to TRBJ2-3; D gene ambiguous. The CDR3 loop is CASSPRAWGDTQYF. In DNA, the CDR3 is TGTGCCAGCAGCCCTCGGGCCTGGGGAGATACGCAGTATTTT.